These 22 T cell receptor beta chains came from one sample sequenced in a study of T cells after yellow fever vaccination. TCRdb processed the 5' RACE reads anew with MiXCR; each CDR3 protein has one entry. The table records 300,000 to 450,000 distinct CDR3 sequences, under 7.5% of them present only once. Sequencing was performed on PBMCs, taken 5 days after the yellow fever booster vaccination. Receptor source: a man aged 25 to 45 who received the YFV17D yellow fever vaccine.

In its sample, this clonotype was seen a few times. This chain links TRBV27 with TRBJ2-4; tentative D call: TRBD2 (5 bases). Trimming took 4 bases from V and 9 from J, leaving 28 bases between them. CDR1 and CDR2 (germline): MNHEY, SMNVEV (reference sequence). The CDR3 runs 18 residues. CDR3 sequence (DNA): TGTGCCAGCAGTTCCCCCTCCACTCATTTGTCTAGCCGGGTCATTCAGTACTTC. Its translation: CASSSPSTHLSSRVIQYF.

This clonotype was seen a few times. The chain employs TRBV7-2 and TRBJ2-7; the D is unclear. Germline CDR1 and CDR2: SGHTA and FQGNSA. The CDR3 covers 12 residues. Trimming cost V 5 bases and J 2 bases, with 7 bases left between them. CDR3 sequence: CASSPRAYEQYF. Here the CDR3 DNA reads TGTGCCAGCAGCCCCCGGGCCTACGAGCAGTACTTC.

This clonotype has a handful of counts. V gene TRBV11-3 combines with J gene TRBJ2-1; 12 bases match TRBD2. In germline, CDR1 is SGHNT, CDR2 YENEEA. The CDR3 contains 16 residues. Trimming took 5 bases from V and 8 from J; bases not matched to a gene: 10. CDR3 bases: TGTGCCAGCAGCAAGGGGTCTAGCGGGAGGGGCGATGAGCAGTTCTTC. Amino acid sequence: CASSKGSSGRGDEQFF.

This clonotype was recorded many times. The chain combines TRBV12-3 or TRBV12-4 with TRBJ2-1, with 8 bases aligning to TRBD2. Trimming removed 7 bases from V and 1 base from J; junction bases left unmatched: 9. This CDR3 is built from 16 residues. Here the CDR3 reads CASIEGLAGSYNEQFF. In DNA form, the CDR3 reads TGTGCCAGCATCGAGGGGCTAGCGGGTTCCTACAATGAGCAGTTCTTC.

The rearrangement links TRBV6-5 to TRBJ2-2; D not resolved. Trimming cost V 0 bases and J 8 bases, with 10 bases left between them. Germline loops: CDR1 MNHEY, CDR2 SVGAGI. The CDR3 contains 14 residues. The CDR3 is CASSYSLRPGELFF. The CDR3 region has the DNA TGTGCCAGCAGTTACTCGCTCCGTCCGGGGGAGCTGTTTTTT.

This clonotype was counted a few times. The gene calls are TRBV20-1 and TRBJ1-1; D might be TRBD1 (5 bases). The CDR3 runs to 17 residues. Germline CDR1 and CDR2: DFQATT and SNEGSKA (reference sequence). The V end lost 4 bases, the J end lost 3 bases, and 24 bases lay between the germline ends. The CDR3 coding sequence is TGCAGTGCTAACCCTTTAGGGGCATTGGGCGGAGACACTGAAGCTTTCTTT. Its protein product is CSANPLGALGGDTEAFF.

This clonotype was seen more than once but under ten times. The chain has TRBV7-9 and TRBJ2-2; TRBD2 matches at 8 bases. CDR1 is SEHNR, CDR2 FQNEAQ, per germline (reference sequence). Losses at the gene ends were 6 bases for V and 0 bases for J; bases not matched to a gene: 9. The CDR3 consists of 17 residues. In nucleotides, the CDR3 is TGTGCCAGCAGGGCTTCGTCCGGGAGGGCGAACACCGGGGAGCTGTTTTTT. Amino acid sequence: CASRASSGRANTGELFF.

This clonotype was detected ten times or more. This chain links TRBV5-1 with TRBJ1-2, with 9 bases lining up with TRBD1. V trimming: 7 bases; J trimming: 4 bases; junction bases outside the gene matches: 5. This CDR3 has 13 residues. Germline V gene sequence: CDR1 SGHRS, CDR2 YFSETQ. The CDR3 here is CASSGQGFYGYTF. The CDR3 DNA sequence: TGCGCCAGCTCGGGACAGGGATTCTATGGCTACACCTTC.

This clonotype was detected many times. This sequence joins TRBV11-2 and TRBJ2-2; no clear D gene. Looked up from germline, CDR1 is SGHAT and CDR2 is FQNNGV. The CDR3 totals 18 residues. The V gene lost 5 bases and the J gene lost 1 base, with 20 bases spanning the gap. In nucleotides, the CDR3 is TGTGCCAGCAGCACCCAGGCCATGGGCGGTGGGAACACCGGGGAGCTGTTTTTT. Residues: CASSTQAMGGGNTGELFF.

This clonotype was counted many times. The chain uses TRBV20-1 and TRBJ1-1; D remains ambiguous. The CDR3 extends over 12 amino acids. Germline V lookup: CDR1 DFQATT, CDR2 SNEGSKA (reference sequence). V shed 6 bases and J shed 1 base, with 9 bases lying between them. CDR3 loop: CSAGTGNTEAFF. The CDR3 bases are TGCAGTGCGGGAACCGGGAACACTGAAGCTTTCTTT.

This sequence joins TRBV20-1 and TRBJ2-1, with TRBD2 identical over 8 bases. In germline, CDR1 is DFQATT, CDR2 SNEGSKA (reference sequence). The V gene end was trimmed by 6 bases and the J gene end by 0 bases; junction bases not matched to a gene: 16. CDR3 size: 18 residues. CDR3 sequence: CSAVGTSGAGYSYNEQFF. CDR3 nucleotide sequence: TGCAGTGCCGTGGGAACTAGCGGAGCGGGGTACTCCTACAATGAGCAGTTCTTC.

The chain recombines TRBV4-3 with TRBJ2-2; 8 bases agree with TRBD2. This CDR3 region has 19 residues. Germline trimming cut 4 bases from V and 5 bases from J; bases unmatched to any gene: 18. CDR1 and CDR2 from the germline V gene are LGHNA and YSLEER. In DNA form, the CDR3 reads TGCGCCAGCAGCCGATCAACCCACCGGGGGGGCGCTAAGACCGGGGAGCTGTTTTTT. It is translated as CASSRSTHRGGAKTGELFF.

The table lists this clonotype with a few counts. The chain is built from TRBV5-4 and TRBJ2-1; TRBD2 agrees at 8 bases. Germline CDR1 reads SGHNT; CDR2 reads YYREEE (reference sequence). The V and J ends lost 3 bases and 9 bases, in that order; junction bases with no gene match: 8. The CDR3 has 14 amino acids. The chain's CDR3 is CASSSNNGRAEQFF. For the CDR3, the DNA is TGTGCCAGCAGCTCCAACAACGGGAGGGCTGAGCAGTTCTTC. The full variable domain, its missing parts supplied by reference TRBV5-4 and TRBJ2-1, is ETGVTQSPTHLIKTRGQQVTLRCSSQSGHNTVSWYQQALGQGPQFIFQYYREEENGRGNFPPRFSGLQFPNYSSELNVNALELDDSALYLCASSSNNGRAEQFFGPGTRLTVL.

This clonotype was counted many times. The rearrangement uses TRBV4-3 and TRBJ2-7, with D hard to call. CDR1 is LGHNA, CDR2 YSLEER, per germline. This CDR3 has 16 residues. V was cut by 0 bases and J by 2 bases, with 14 bases left in between. This CDR3 reads CASSQDQRTYPYEQYF. In DNA, the CDR3 is TGCGCCAGCAGCCAAGATCAAAGGACGTATCCCTACGAGCAGTACTTC.

The sample holds a few counts of this clonotype. The gene calls are TRBV5-1 and TRBJ2-7, with TRBD2 identical over 12 bases. Trimming at V came to 4 bases and at J to 3 bases, leaving 11 bases not matched to a gene. Germline V gene data show CDR1 as SGHRS and CDR2 as YFSETQ. The CDR3 is 17 residues long. This chain's CDR3 is CASSDRLAGVVSYEQYF. DNA of the CDR3: TGCGCCAGCAGCGACCGACTAGCGGGAGTGGTGAGCTACGAGCAGTACTTC. Filled out from reference TRBV5-1 and TRBJ2-7, the complete variable domain reads KAGVTQTPRYLIKTRGQQVTLSCSPISGHRSVSWYQQTPGQGLQFLFEYFSETQRNKGNFPGRFSGRQFSNSRSEMNVSTLELGDSALYLCASSDRLAGVVSYEQYFGPGTRLTVT.

This clonotype was detected only a few times. This rearrangement joins TRBV19 to TRBJ2-7, with D unresolved. Germline-derived CDR1 and CDR2 are LNHDA and SQIVND (reference sequence). Trimming removed 6 bases at V and 0 bases at J, with 15 bases between. The CDR3 runs to 15 residues. The DNA of the CDR3 is TGTGCCAGTAGCCTTGACATCGTGAGCTCCTACGAGCAGTACTTC. Encoded protein: CASSLDIVSSYEQYF.

This clonotype was seen many times. The genes are TRBV20-1 and TRBJ2-5, with D possibly being TRBD1 (5 bases). The CDR3 consists of 15 residues. The germline V gene encodes CDR1 DFQATT and CDR2 SNEGSKA (reference sequence). Between the trimmed V and J ends, which lost 4 bases and 1 base, there was a span of 16 bases. CDR3 DNA sequence: TGCAGTGCTACCGGCCGACAGCCTTCCCAAGAGACCCAGTACTTC. Translation: CSATGRQPSQETQYF.

The sample holds many counts of this clonotype. The chain employs TRBV7-2 and TRBJ2-2, with D uncertain. This CDR3 contains 16 residues. Trimming cost V 2 bases and J 4 bases, with 14 bases left between them. From germline, CDR1 is SGHTA and CDR2 FQGNSA. The DNA for the CDR3 is TGTGCCAGCAGCTTACTTGGGTCTACCTTCACCGGGGAGCTGTTTTTT. Its translation is CASSLLGSTFTGELFF.

This clonotype was recorded many times. The J gene is TRBJ2-7, the V gene TRBV2, with 8 nucleotides matching TRBD1. CDR3 length: 14 residues. Germline loops: CDR1 SNHLY, CDR2 FYNNEI. V dropped 6 bases and J dropped 4; count of bases not matched to a gene: 8. This CDR3 is CASSPQGDGYEQYF. CDR3 nucleotides: TGTGCCAGCAGCCCACAGGGGGACGGATACGAGCAGTACTTC.

V is TRBV5-1 and J is TRBJ2-7; 12 bases align to TRBD2. The CDR3 has 16 residues. Per the germline V gene, CDR1 is SGHRS and CDR2 is YFSETQ. The junction had 10 bases not matched to a gene; V was cut back by 4 bases and J by 5 bases. CDR3 protein: CASSRTSGTSAHEQYF. The DNA for the CDR3 is TGCGCCAGCAGCCGGACTAGCGGGACCTCGGCCCACGAGCAGTACTTC.

This clonotype was counted only a few times. This sequence joins TRBV9 and TRBJ2-2, with TRBD1 identical over 8 bases. CDR1 is SGDLS, CDR2 YYNGEE, per germline. The CDR3 has 15 amino acids. The trim removed 3 bases at V and 5 bases at J, leaving 6 bases unmatched. CDR3 sequence: CASSGRQGSTGELFF. The CDR3 DNA reads as TGTGCCAGCAGCGGCAGACAGGGGTCGACCGGGGAGCTGTTTTTT.

This clonotype came up many times. The chain has TRBV6-5 and TRBJ2-7; D might be TRBD1 (6 bases). The CDR3 has 17 amino acids. Germline V CDR1 and CDR2: MNHEY, SVGAGI. V gave up 6 bases and J gave up 3 bases, with 24 bases separating them. The CDR3 sequence is CASRLTSSRGYHYEQYF. Written as DNA, the CDR3 is TGTGCCAGCAGACTTACCTCAAGCAGGGGATACCACTACGAGCAGTACTTC.